Below, one T cell receptor (beta chain) is given with its context. Expressed TCRB transcripts were sequenced, since all the RNA that had been isolated was reverse transcribed. The data were produced by immunoSEQ multiplex PCR, yet TCRdb's version contains in-frame clones alone and is incomplete. This table has about 370,000 clones, around 15% appearing once. The sample comes from a study of beta chain features in type 1 diabetes. V lost 5 bases, J lost 4 bases, and 6 bases stayed unmatched. Germline CDR1 KGHSH, CDR2 LQKENI. The CDR3 consists of 15 residues. The specimen was naive CD4+ T cells from blood. This receptor was identified in a woman aged 18-29 years in good health. This rearrangement joins TRBV18 to TRBJ2-3, with 10 bases lining up with TRBD2. CDR3 sequence: CASSTRLAGPDTQYF. CDR3 nucleotide sequence: TGTGCCAGCTCAACTCGACTAGCGGGCCCAGATACGCAGTATTTT.